This T cell receptor beta chain came from a study of OX40 agonist ivuxolimab in advanced cancers. The method was immunoSEQ multiplex PCR; TCRdb's version includes in-frame clones alone and lacks a portion of them. The repertoire holds about 74,000 clones, 75% to 85% seen once, with around 1.7% in the top ten. V gave up 5 bases and J gave up 5 bases, with 19 bases separating them. Germline CDR1 MDHEN, CDR2 SYDVKM. The CDR3 extends over 16 amino acids. The sequences come from CD4+ or CD8+ T cells sorted from blood, collected in a trial of the OX40 agonist ivuxolimab. The chain couples TRBV28 to TRBJ2-1; weak D call: TRBD1 (6 bases). The sequence came from an adult with an advanced solid tumor such as melanoma, head and neck, liver or kidney cancer. CDR3 in amino acids: CASSVTGSRGDNEQFF. The CDR3 nucleotides are TGTGCCAGCAGTGTTACAGGGTCCAGGGGAGACAATGAGCAGTTCTTC. Full variable domain (remainder filled in from reference TRBV28 and TRBJ2-1): DVKVTQSSRYLVKRTGEKVFLECVQDMDHENMFWYRQDPGLGLRLIYFSYDVKMKEKGDIPEGYSVSREKKERFSLILESASTNQTSMYLCASSVTGSRGDNEQFFGPGTRLTVL.